The clone carrying this T cell receptor (beta chain) turned up a few times. Its matching antigen is unknown. This specimen belongs to a study of CD8 T cells in Susac syndrome. Regarding the study as a whole: Regarding the TCR sequencing and HLA analysis, the study admitted that a relatively small number of individuals were involved.

cDNA came from around 0.5 to 1 ug RNA primed by random hexamers. TCRdb re-called the immunoSEQ multiplex PCR reads through MiXCR, storing one row per CDR3 protein. The sample shows about 400,000 distinct CDR3 sequences, more than 80% of them seen only once. Germline V lookup: CDR1 SGHAT, CDR2 FQDESV (reference sequence). The CDR3 spans 16 residues. Trimming removed 5 bases at V and 1 base at J, with 17 bases between. Specimen: CD8+ T cells from PBMCs. The V and J genes are TRBV11-1 and TRBJ1-2; tentatively, D is TRBD1 (5 bases). The source of this sequence is a human donor with multiple sclerosis. The DNA for the CDR3 is TGTGCCAGCAGCGGATCACTAGACAGCATTAACTATGGCTACACCTTC. Translating gives CASSGSLDSINYGYTF.